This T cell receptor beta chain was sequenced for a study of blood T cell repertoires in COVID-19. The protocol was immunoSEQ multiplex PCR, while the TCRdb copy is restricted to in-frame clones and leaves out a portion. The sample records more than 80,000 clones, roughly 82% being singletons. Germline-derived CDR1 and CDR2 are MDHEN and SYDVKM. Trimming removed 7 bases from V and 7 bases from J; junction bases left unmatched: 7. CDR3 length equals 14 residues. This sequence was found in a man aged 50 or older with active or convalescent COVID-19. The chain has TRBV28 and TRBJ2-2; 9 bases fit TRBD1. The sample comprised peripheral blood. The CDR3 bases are TGTGCCAGCAATACAGGGGGCGCGGGCGGGGAGCTGTTTTTT. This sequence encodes CASNTGGAGGELFF.